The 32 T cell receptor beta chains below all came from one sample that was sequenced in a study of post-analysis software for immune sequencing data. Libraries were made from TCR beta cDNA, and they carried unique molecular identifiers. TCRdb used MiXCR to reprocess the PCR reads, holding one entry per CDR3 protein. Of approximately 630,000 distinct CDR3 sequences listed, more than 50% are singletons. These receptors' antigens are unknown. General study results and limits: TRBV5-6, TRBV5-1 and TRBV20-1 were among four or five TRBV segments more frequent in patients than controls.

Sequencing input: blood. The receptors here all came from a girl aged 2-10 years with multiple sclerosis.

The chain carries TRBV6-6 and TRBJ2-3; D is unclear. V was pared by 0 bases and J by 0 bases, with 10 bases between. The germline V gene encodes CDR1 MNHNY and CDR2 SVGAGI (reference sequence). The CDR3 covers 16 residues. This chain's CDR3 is CASSYSRRTSTDTQYF. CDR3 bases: TGTGCCAGCAGTTACTCGAGACGAACAAGCACAGATACGCAGTATTTT.

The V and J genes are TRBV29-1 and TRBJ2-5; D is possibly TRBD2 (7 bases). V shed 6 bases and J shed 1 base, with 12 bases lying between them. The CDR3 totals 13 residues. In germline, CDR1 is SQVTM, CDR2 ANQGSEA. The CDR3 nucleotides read TGCAGCGTCAGGGGAGGGACCCAAGAGACCCAGTACTTC. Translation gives CSVRGGTQETQYF.

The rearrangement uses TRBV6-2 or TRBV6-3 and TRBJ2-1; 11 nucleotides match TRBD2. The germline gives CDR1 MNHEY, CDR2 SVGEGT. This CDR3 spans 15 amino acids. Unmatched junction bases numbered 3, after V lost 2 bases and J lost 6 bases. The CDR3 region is CASSYLGLAANEQFF. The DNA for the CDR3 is TGTGCCAGCAGTTACCTGGGACTAGCGGCCAATGAGCAGTTCTTC.

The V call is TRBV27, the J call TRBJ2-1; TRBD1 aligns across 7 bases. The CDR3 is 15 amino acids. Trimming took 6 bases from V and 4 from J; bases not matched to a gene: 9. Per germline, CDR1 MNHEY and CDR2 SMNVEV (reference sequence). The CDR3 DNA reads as TGTGCCAGCAGCCCCCGGGACAGTATTTACAATGAGCAGTTCTTC. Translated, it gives CASSPRDSIYNEQFF.

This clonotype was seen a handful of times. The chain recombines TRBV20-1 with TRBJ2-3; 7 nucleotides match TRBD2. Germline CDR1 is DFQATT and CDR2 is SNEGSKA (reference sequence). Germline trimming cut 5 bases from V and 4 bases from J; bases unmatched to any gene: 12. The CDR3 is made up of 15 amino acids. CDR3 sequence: CSAPEASGTADTQYF. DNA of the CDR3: TGCAGTGCTCCAGAGGCCAGCGGGACTGCAGATACGCAGTATTTT.

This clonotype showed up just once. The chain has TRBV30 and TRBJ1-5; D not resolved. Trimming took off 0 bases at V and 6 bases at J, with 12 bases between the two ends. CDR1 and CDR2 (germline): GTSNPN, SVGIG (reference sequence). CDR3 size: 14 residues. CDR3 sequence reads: CAWSVETMLQPQHF. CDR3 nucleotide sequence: TGTGCCTGGAGTGTAGAAACTATGCTTCAGCCCCAGCATTTT.

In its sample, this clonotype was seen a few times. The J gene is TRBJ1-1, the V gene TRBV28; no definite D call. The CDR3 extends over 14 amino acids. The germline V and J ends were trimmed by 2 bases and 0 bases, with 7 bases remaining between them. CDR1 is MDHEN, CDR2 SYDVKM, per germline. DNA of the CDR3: TGTGCCAGCAGTTTAACAAGAATGAACACTGAAGCTTTCTTT. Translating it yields CASSLTRMNTEAFF.

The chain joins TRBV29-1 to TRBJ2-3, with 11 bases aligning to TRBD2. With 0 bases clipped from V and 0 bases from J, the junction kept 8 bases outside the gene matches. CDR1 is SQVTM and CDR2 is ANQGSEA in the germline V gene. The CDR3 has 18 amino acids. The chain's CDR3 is CSVEDPSSSGGSTDTQYF. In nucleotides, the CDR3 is TGCAGCGTTGAAGATCCGTCCTCTAGCGGGGGGAGCACAGATACGCAGTATTTT.

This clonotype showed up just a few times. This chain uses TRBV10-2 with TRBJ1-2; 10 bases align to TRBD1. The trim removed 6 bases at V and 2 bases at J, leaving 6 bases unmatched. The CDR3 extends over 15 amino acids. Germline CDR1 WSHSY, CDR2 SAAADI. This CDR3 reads CASRVPGQGNYGYTF. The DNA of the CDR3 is TGCGCCAGCAGAGTTCCGGGACAGGGGAACTATGGCTACACCTTC.

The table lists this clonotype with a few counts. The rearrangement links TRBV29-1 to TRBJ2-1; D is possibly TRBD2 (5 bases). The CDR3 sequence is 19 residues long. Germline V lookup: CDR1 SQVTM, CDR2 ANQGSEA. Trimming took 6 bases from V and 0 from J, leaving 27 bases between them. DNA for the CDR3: TGCAGCGTAGCTTCTACTCGAGGAGGCGTACAGAGCTCCTACAATGAGCAGTTCTTC. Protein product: CSVASTRGGVQSSYNEQFF.

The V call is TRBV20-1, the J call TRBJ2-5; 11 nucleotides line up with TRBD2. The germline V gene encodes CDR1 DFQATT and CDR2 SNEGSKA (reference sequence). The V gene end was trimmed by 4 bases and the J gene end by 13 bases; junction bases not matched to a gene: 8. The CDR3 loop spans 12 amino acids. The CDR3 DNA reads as TGCAGTGCTACGGGACTAGCGGAGGTGGGGTACTTC. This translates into CSATGLAEVGYF.

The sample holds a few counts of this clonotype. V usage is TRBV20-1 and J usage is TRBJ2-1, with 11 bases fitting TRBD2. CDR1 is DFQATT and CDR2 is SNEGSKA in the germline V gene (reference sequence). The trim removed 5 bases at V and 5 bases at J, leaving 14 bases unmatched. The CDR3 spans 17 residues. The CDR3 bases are TGCAGTGCTCACAGGGGAACACTAGCGGGAGTAAACAATGAGCAGTTCTTC. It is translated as CSAHRGTLAGVNNEQFF.

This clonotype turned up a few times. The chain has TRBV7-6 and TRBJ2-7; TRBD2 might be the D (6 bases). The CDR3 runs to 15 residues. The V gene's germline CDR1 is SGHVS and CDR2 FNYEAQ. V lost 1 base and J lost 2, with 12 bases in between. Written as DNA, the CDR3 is TGTGCCAGCAGCTTAGGGGGCGGCGGGACCTACGAGCAGTACTTC. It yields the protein CASSLGGGGTYEQYF.

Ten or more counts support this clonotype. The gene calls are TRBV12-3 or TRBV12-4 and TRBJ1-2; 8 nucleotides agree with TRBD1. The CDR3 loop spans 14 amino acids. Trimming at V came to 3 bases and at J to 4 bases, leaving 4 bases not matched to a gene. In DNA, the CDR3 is TGTGCCAGCAGTTTCGGACAGGGTGTCTATGGCTACACCTTC. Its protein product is CASSFGQGVYGYTF.

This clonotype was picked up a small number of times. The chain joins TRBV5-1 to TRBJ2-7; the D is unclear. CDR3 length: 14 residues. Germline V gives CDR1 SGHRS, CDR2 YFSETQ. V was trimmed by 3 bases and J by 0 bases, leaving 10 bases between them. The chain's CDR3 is CASSSAASSYEQYF. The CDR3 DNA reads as TGCGCCAGCAGCTCCGCCGCATCCTCCTACGAGCAGTACTTC.

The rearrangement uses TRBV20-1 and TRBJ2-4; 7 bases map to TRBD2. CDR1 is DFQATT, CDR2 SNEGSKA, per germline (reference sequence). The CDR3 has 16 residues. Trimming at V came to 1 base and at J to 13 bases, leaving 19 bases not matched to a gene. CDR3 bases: TGCAGTGCTAGAGGTTTTTCGGGGGAGGGCAACTATGAGCAGTACTTC. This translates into CSARGFSGEGNYEQYF.

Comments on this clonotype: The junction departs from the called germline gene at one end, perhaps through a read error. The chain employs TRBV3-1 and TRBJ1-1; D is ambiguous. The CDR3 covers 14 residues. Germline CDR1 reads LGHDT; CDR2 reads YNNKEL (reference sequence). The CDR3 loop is CASNQVNGNTEAFF. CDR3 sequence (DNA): TGTGCCAGCAACCAAGTTAACGGGAACACTGAAGCTTTCTTT. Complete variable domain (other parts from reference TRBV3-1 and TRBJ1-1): DTAVSQTPKYLVTQMGNDKSIKCEQNLGHDTMYWYKQDSKKFLKIMFSYNNKELIINETVPNRFSPKSPDKAHLNLHINSLELGDSAVYFCASNQVNGNTEAFFGQGTRLTVV.

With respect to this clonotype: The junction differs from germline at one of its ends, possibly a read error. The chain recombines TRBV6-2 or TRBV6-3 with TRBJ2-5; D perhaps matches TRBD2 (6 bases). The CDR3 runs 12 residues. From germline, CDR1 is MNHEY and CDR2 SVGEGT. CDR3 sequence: CVSGPYQETQYF. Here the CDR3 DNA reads TGTGTCAGCGGGCCGTACCAAGAGACCCAGTACTTC.

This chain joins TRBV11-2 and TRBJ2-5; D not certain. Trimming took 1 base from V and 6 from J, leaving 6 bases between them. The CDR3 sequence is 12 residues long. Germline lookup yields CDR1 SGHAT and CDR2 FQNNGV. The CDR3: CASSLGAKTQYF. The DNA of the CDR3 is TGTGCCAGCAGCTTAGGGGCAAAGACCCAGTACTTC.

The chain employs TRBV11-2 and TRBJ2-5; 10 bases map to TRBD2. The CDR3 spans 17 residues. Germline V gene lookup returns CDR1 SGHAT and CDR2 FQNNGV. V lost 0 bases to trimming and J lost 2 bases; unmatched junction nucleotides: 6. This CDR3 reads CASSLDGETSGQETQYF. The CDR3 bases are TGTGCCAGCAGCTTAGATGGAGAGACTAGCGGGCAAGAGACCCAGTACTTC.

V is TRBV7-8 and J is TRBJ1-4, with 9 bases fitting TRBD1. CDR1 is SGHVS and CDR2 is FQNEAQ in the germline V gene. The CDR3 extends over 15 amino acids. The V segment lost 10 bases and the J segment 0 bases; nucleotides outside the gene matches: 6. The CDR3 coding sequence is TGTGCCATCTTAACAGGGGGCGCAACTAATGAAAAACTGTTTTTT. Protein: CAILTGGATNEKLFF.

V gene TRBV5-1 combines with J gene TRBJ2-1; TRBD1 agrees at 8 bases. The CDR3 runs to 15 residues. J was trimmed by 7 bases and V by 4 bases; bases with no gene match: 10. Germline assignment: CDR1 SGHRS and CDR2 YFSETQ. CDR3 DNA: TGCGCCAGCAGCCCCGGGACAGGCGCTCATAATGAGCAGTTCTTC. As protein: CASSPGTGAHNEQFF.

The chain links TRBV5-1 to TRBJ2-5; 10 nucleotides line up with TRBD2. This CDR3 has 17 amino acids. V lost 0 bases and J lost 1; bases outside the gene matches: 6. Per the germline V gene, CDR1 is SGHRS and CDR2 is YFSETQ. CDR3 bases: TGCGCCAGCAGCTTGGCCGCGACTAGCGGGTCCCAAGAGACCCAGTACTTC. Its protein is CASSLAATSGSQETQYF.

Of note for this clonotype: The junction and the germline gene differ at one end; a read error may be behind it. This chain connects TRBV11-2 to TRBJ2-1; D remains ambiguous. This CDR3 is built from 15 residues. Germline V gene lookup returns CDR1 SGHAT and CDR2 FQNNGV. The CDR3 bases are TGTGCCAGCAGCTTCGGTGTGTATCTCTACAATGAGCGGTTCTTC. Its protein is CASSFGVYLYNERFF.

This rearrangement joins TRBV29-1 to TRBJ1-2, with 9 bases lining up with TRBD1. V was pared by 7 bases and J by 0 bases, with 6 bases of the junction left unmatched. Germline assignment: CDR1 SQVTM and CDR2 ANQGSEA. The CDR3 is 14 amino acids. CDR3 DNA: TGCAGCGCTGACAGGGGGGTAGCTAACTATGGCTACACCTTC. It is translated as CSADRGVANYGYTF.

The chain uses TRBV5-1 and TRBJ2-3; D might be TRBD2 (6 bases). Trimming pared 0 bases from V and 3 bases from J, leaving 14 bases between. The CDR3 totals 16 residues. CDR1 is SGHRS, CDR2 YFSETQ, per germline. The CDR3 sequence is CASSLGVAETTDTQYF. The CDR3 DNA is TGCGCCAGCAGCTTGGGGGTAGCGGAGACGACAGATACGCAGTATTTT.

The chain's CDR3 is CASSLVGRPNYGYTF. CDR3 nucleotide sequence: TGTGCCAGCAGTTTAGTAGGCAGGCCTAACTATGGCTACACCTTC. The chain joins TRBV12-3 or TRBV12-4 to TRBJ1-2; D call uncertain. V shed 1 base and J shed 0 bases, with 9 bases lying between them. The CDR3 contains 15 residues.

The CDR3 region is CASSEALLRDSSTDTQYF. DNA for the CDR3: TGTGCCAGCAGTGAAGCGCTTCTGAGGGATTCTAGCACAGATACGCAGTATTTT. This rearrangement joins TRBV2 to TRBJ2-3, with a possible D match to TRBD2 (5 bases). CDR1 and CDR2 from the germline V gene are SNHLY and FYNNEI. This CDR3 contains 18 residues. V was shortened by 0 bases and J by 0 bases, with 16 bases between the two germline ends.

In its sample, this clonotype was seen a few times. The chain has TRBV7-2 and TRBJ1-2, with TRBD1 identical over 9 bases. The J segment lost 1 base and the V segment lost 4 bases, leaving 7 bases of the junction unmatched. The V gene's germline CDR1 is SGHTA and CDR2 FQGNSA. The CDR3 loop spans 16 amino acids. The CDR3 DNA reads TGTGCCAGCAGCTCCCGGGACAGGGTAAATAACTATGGCTACACCTTC. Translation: CASSSRDRVNNYGYTF.

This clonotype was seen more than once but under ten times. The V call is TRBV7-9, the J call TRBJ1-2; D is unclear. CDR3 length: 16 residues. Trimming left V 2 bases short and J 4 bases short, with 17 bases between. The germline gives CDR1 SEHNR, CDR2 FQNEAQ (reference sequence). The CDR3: CASSLPGMGDSYGYTF. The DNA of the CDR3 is TGTGCCAGCAGCTTACCCGGTATGGGAGATTCCTATGGCTACACCTTC.

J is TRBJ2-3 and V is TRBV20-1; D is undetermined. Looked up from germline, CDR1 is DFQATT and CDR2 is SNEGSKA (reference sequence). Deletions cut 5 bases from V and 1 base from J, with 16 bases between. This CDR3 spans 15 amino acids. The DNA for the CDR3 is TGCAGTGCTCCCTACTTGATTTCTGGCACAGATACGCAGTATTTT. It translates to CSAPYLISGTDTQYF.

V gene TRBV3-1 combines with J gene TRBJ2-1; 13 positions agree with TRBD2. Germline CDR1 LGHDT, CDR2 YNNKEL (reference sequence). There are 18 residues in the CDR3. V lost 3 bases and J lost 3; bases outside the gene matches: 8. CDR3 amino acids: CASSQSRLAGGNYNEQFF. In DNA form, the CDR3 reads TGTGCCAGCAGCCAGAGCCGACTAGCGGGGGGAAACTACAATGAGCAGTTCTTC.